This entry features one T cell receptor beta chain sequence. These data belong to a study of CXCR3-negative and CXCR3-positive naive CD8 T cells. Via 5' RACE with UMI labels, TRB cDNA libraries were prepared. TCRdb reprocessed the 5' RACE reads; each CDR3 protein has one entry and no DNA is given. This listing includes more than 65,000 distinct CDR3 sequences. Input material: naive CXCR3- CD8+ T cells from blood. Sample subset: CD45RO-CCR7+CD27+CD95- naive CD8+ T cells lacking CXCR3 (TNR3-). This TCR was sampled from a human donor in good health. Some clones in this sample may be carry-over from other donors' samples.

CDR3 region: CASSDFLNTEAFF. V gene TRBV2 combines with J gene TRBJ1-1. CDR1 SNHLY and CDR2 FYNNEI come from the germline V gene. The CDR3 is made up of 13 amino acids.